The clone carrying this TCR beta chain was detected many times. What it binds is not known. These data come from a study of Graves' ophthalmopathy and Graves' hyperthyroidism. Study results and limitations: For separating ophthalmopathy from stable hyperthyroidism, a 13-signature model gave roughly 90% sensitivity and approximately 80% specificity.

Using RNA transcripts, the TCR beta CDR3 regions were amplified. In the first round, RT-PCR was carried out with HTBI primers, and a multiplex PCR formed the second round. Via MiXCR, TCRdb re-called the multiplex PCR reads, giving one row per CDR3 protein. The sample has 300,000 to 400,000 distinct CDR3 sequences; about 17% are singletons. Hyperthyroidism was considered stable when no ophthalmopathy appeared within 18 months of follow-up. Other autoimmune diseases, uncontrolled infections, pregnancy and lactation each led to patient exclusion. CDR3 length equals 14 residues. Losses at the gene ends were 5 bases for V and 4 bases for J; bases not matched to a gene: 8. The V gene's germline CDR1 is MNHEY and CDR2 SMNVEV (reference sequence).

The clonotype comes from an adult woman with stable Graves' hyperthyroidism. This chain joins TRBV27 and TRBJ2-7; 7 bases agree with TRBD2. Sequences were obtained from peripheral blood. In nucleotides, the CDR3 is TGTGCCAGCAGTGTCCGGGGAGGGGAGTACGAGCAGTACTTC. It specifies CASSVRGGEYEQYF.